The 27 T cell receptor beta chains reported below all come from one sample, sequenced in a study of T cell responses to AZD1222 COVID-19 vaccine. TCRdb's table, derived via immunoSEQ multiplex PCR, lists solely in-frame clones and lacks some. This sample has over 45,000 clones, with around 80% found just once. Source: peripheral blood, taken on day 0 of AZD1222 vaccination. These receptors were obtained from an adult in good health.

This chain connects TRBV11-2 to TRBJ1-1; TRBD1 matches at 7 bases. Trimming took 5 bases from V and 0 from J; bases not matched to a gene: 6. The CDR3 extends over 15 amino acids. Germline V gene lookup returns CDR1 SGHAT and CDR2 FQNNGV. The CDR3 DNA reads TGTGCCAGCAGCCAGGGGGGGCGTGTGAACACTGAAGCTTTCTTT. Its protein product is CASSQGGRVNTEAFF.

The count of this clone is one. J is TRBJ1-2 and V is TRBV6-5; the D is unclear. The CDR3 covers 16 residues. Germline V gene data show CDR1 as MNHEY and CDR2 as SVGAGI. The V gene lost 0 bases and the J gene lost 1 base, with 12 bases spanning the gap. CDR3 in DNA: TGTGCCAGCAGTTACTCCGGGGTAGGATATAACTATGGCTACACCTTC. This translates into CASSYSGVGYNYGYTF.

A single count supports this clone. V is TRBV6-5 and J is TRBJ1-5; D gene uncertain. V gave up 6 bases and J gave up 5 bases, with 11 bases separating them. This CDR3 comprises 13 residues. Germline assignment: CDR1 MNHEY and CDR2 SVGAGI. The DNA of the CDR3 is TGTGCCAGCAGATCAGGATTCGATCAGCCCCAGCATTTT. It encodes CASRSGFDQPQHF.

This clone occurred a few times. This chain connects TRBV28 to TRBJ1-1, with TRBD1 as a possible D gene (5 bases). The CDR3 consists of 14 residues. V lost 5 bases and J lost 0, with 10 bases in between. The V gene's germline CDR1 is MDHEN and CDR2 SYDVKM. The chain's CDR3 is CASSPGPMNTEAFF. CDR3 DNA: TGTGCCAGCAGTCCGGGACCCATGAACACTGAAGCTTTCTTT.

The chain couples TRBV6-4 to TRBJ1-1, with TRBD1 matching 7 bases. V lost 3 bases and J lost 1; bases outside the gene matches: 2. Looked up from germline, CDR1 is MRHNA and CDR2 is SNTAGT. The CDR3 totals 14 residues. The CDR3 is CASSEAGGNTEAFF. The CDR3 nucleotides are TGTGCCAGCAGTGAAGCAGGGGGGAACACTGAAGCTTTCTTT.

This clone was observed a handful of times. The rearrangement joins TRBV19 to TRBJ1-3; tentative D call: TRBD1 (6 bases). Germline assignment: CDR1 LNHDA and CDR2 SQIVND (reference sequence). The CDR3 runs to 15 residues. The germline V and J ends were trimmed by 6 bases and 0 bases, with 12 bases remaining between them. CDR3 amino acids: CASRDRTYSGNTIYF. The CDR3 nucleotides read TGTGCCAGTAGAGACAGGACCTACTCTGGAAACACCATATATTTT.

The chain has TRBV3-1 (or the pseudogene TRBV3-2) and TRBJ2-5; tentative D call: TRBD2 (5 bases). Germline V lookup: CDR1 LGHDT, CDR2 YNNKEL (reference sequence). CDR3 length: 13 residues. Trimming removed 4 bases at V and 5 bases at J, with 11 bases between. CDR3: CASSRGLRETQYF. The CDR3 DNA reads TGTGCCAGCAGCCGTGGACTGCGTGAGACCCAGTACTTC.

V is TRBV19 and J is TRBJ2-7; 10 positions agree with TRBD1. The J segment lost 4 bases and the V segment lost 1 base, leaving 19 bases of the junction unmatched. From germline, CDR1 is LNHDA and CDR2 SQIVND (reference sequence). The CDR3 sequence is 20 residues long. The CDR3 sequence: CASSIGVGTGVTPFLYEQYV. CDR3 sequence (DNA): TGTGCCAGTAGTATAGGAGTTGGGACAGGGGTGACTCCTTTTCTTTACGAGCAGTACGTC.

This clone is medium-sized within its sample. This chain uses TRBV7-6 with TRBJ2-2; no reliable D call. This CDR3 is 15 amino acids long. The V and J ends lost 2 bases and 6 bases respectively, with 13 bases between them. The germline V gene has CDR1 SGHVS and CDR2 FNYEAQ. CDR3 in DNA: TGTGCCAGCAGCTTACCAGCTGGACCGGCCGGGGAGCTGTTTTTT. It is translated as CASSLPAGPAGELFF.

The J gene is TRBJ2-3, the V gene TRBV6-5; D remains unclear. The CDR3 sequence is 15 residues long. The V gene lost 0 bases and the J gene lost 4 bases, with 11 bases spanning the gap. CDR1 is MNHEY, CDR2 SVGAGI, per germline. CDR3 bases: TGTGCCAGCAGTTACTCGCGGACCCTAGCAGATACGCAGTATTTT. Encoded protein: CASSYSRTLADTQYF.

The V and J genes are TRBV7-6 and TRBJ2-1; 9 bases map to TRBD2. V was clipped by 1 base and J by 4 bases; unmatched bases: 11. The CDR3 runs 18 residues. CDR1 is SGHVS, CDR2 FNYEAQ, per germline. In DNA, the CDR3 is TGTGCCAGCAGCTTAGACATAGCGGGAGTTGAAAAGTACAATGAGCAGTTCTTC. This codes for CASSLDIAGVEKYNEQFF.

This clone has a single count. The gene calls are TRBV28 and TRBJ1-5; weak D call: TRBD1 (5 bases). V was cut by 2 bases and J by 2 bases, with 13 bases left in between. The CDR3 is 16 amino acids. The germline gives CDR1 MDHEN, CDR2 SYDVKM. CDR3 nucleotides: TGTGCCAGCAGTTTACACCGGGGGAGGGGCAATCAGCCCCAGCATTTT. Translation gives CASSLHRGRGNQPQHF.

V and J are TRBV28 and TRBJ1-5; 10 nucleotides agree with TRBD1. This CDR3 spans 16 amino acids. Per the germline V gene, CDR1 is MDHEN and CDR2 is SYDVKM. The trim removed 4 bases at V and 2 bases at J, leaving 5 bases unmatched. CDR3 sequence (DNA): TGTGCCAGCAGTTCAGGACAGGGGGGACGCAATCAGCCCCAGCATTTT. It translates to CASSSGQGGRNQPQHF.

The rearrangement links TRBV3-1 (or the pseudogene TRBV3-2) to TRBJ2-1, with unresolved D. Trimming took 0 bases from V and 6 from J, leaving 15 bases between them. CDR3 size: 16 residues. Germline V lookup: CDR1 LGHDT, CDR2 YNNKEL (reference sequence). As DNA, the CDR3 is TGTGCCAGCAGCCAAGAATTAAGGAGACACGGCAATGAGCAGTTCTTC. This gives the protein CASSQELRRHGNEQFF.

The chain uses TRBV11-2 and TRBJ1-4, with a tentative D call TRBD1 (6 bases). In germline, CDR1 is SGHAT, CDR2 FQNNGV. V was clipped by 0 bases and J by 5 bases, with 10 bases between them. This CDR3 has 15 amino acids. The CDR3 spells CASSLEGGLNEKLFF. DNA of the CDR3: TGTGCCAGCAGCTTAGAGGGGGGGCTAAATGAAAAACTGTTTTTT.

This clone was counted once. The chain employs TRBV11-2 and TRBJ1-1; D gene ambiguous. From germline, CDR1 is SGHAT and CDR2 FQNNGV. The CDR3 length is 15 residues. V was pared by 2 bases and J by 0 bases, with 10 bases between. CDR3 in amino acids: CASSLYGSMNTEAFF. The CDR3 nucleotides read TGTGCCAGCAGCTTATATGGATCTATGAACACTGAAGCTTTCTTT. Full variable domain (missing parts from reference TRBV11-2 and TRBJ1-1): EAGVAQSPRYKIIEKRQSVAFWCNPISGHATLYWYQQILGQGPKLLIQFQNNGVVDDSQLPKDRFSAERLKGVDSTLKIQPAKLEDSAVYLCASSLYGSMNTEAFFGQGTRLTVV.

The rearrangement links TRBV7-2 to TRBJ2-4; no reliable D call. CDR3 length: 13 amino acids. The germline CDR1 and CDR2 sequences are SGHTA and FQGNSA. V dropped 5 bases and J dropped 10 bases, with 15 bases sitting between them. As DNA, the CDR3 is TGTGCCAGCAGCCCGACCGGGCCAGGTATTCAGTACTTC. It is translated as CASSPTGPGIQYF. Together with reference TRBV7-2 and TRBJ2-4, the CDR3 gives the full variable domain: GAGVSQSPSNKVTEKGKDVELRCDPISGHTALYWYRQSLGQGLEFLIYFQGNSAPDKSGLPSDRFSAERTGGSVSTLTIQRTQQEDSAVYLCASSPTGPGIQYFGAGTRLSVL.

CDR3 sequence (DNA): TGCGCCAGCAGCTTGGATAGCGCTAGCACAGATACGCAGTATTTT. This codes for CASSLDSASTDTQYF. The chain uses TRBV5-1 and TRBJ2-3; D might be TRBD2 (5 bases). CDR3 length: 15 residues. The germline V and J ends were trimmed by 0 bases and 0 bases, with 8 bases remaining between them. Germline V CDR1 and CDR2: SGHRS, YFSETQ.

This clone was found a few times. V usage is TRBV28 and J usage is TRBJ2-1; 9 positions agree with TRBD1. Germline lookup yields CDR1 MDHEN and CDR2 SYDVKM. The ends lost 6 bases at V and 1 base at J; junction bases unmatched: 13. The CDR3 length is 18 residues. The CDR3 region has the DNA TGTGCCAGCAGCTCAATCGAACCGGGACAGGGATCCTACAATGAGCAGTTCTTC. This gives the protein CASSSIEPGQGSYNEQFF.

V is TRBV18 and J is TRBJ1-3; the D is unclear. Between the trimmed V and J ends, which lost 3 bases and 0 bases, there was a span of 15 bases. The germline V gene encodes CDR1 KGHSH and CDR2 LQKENI. The CDR3 sequence is 17 residues long. In nucleotides, the CDR3 is TGTGCCAGCTCACCCTCCTTGGACGGATTCTCTGGAAACACCATATATTTT. The encoded protein is CASSPSLDGFSGNTIYF.

This clone was seen a single time. The chain uses TRBV2 and TRBJ2-7; D may be TRBD1 or TRBD2 (5 bases each). Trimming took off 5 bases at V and 3 bases at J, with 17 bases between the two ends. Germline V lookup: CDR1 SNHLY, CDR2 FYNNEI. The CDR3 sequence is 15 residues long. This chain's CDR3 is CASSRVGDPSYEQYF. The DNA of the CDR3 is TGTGCCAGCAGTCGAGTGGGGGACCCCAGCTACGAGCAGTACTTC. The whole variable domain, remainder taken from reference TRBV2 and TRBJ2-7, is EPEVTQTPSHQVTQMGQEVILRCVPISNHLYFYWYRQILGQKVEFLVSFYNNEISEKSEIFDDQFSVERPDGSNFTLKIRSTKLEDSAMYFCASSRVGDPSYEQYFGPGTRLTVT.

J is TRBJ1-3 and V is TRBV7-2; unclear D gene. CDR1 and CDR2 (germline): SGHTA, FQGNSA. CDR3 size: 16 residues. V was shortened by 6 bases and J by 0 bases, with 15 bases between the two germline ends. The CDR3 nucleotides are TGTGCCAGCAGTCGTACGGACCCCTACTCTGGAAACACCATATATTTT. Translating gives CASSRTDPYSGNTIYF.

The rearrangement joins TRBV7-2 to TRBJ2-1; D not certain. Trimming cost V 0 bases and J 7 bases, with 10 bases left between them. The CDR3 is made up of 14 amino acids. Per germline, CDR1 SGHTA and CDR2 FQGNSA. CDR3 protein: CASSLALGLNEQFF. The CDR3 region has the DNA TGTGCCAGCAGCTTAGCGTTAGGATTAAATGAGCAGTTCTTC.

The rearrangement uses TRBV5-5 and TRBJ1-2; TRBD1 matches 9 bases. The junction had 3 bases not matched to a gene; V was cut back by 1 base and J by 8 bases. From germline, CDR1 is SGHKS and CDR2 YYEKEE (reference sequence). There are 13 residues in the CDR3. The CDR3 loop reads CASSLRTGEGYTF. CDR3 coding DNA: TGTGCCAGCAGCTTGAGGACAGGGGAAGGCTACACCTTC.

This clone was seen a handful of times. The chain links TRBV11-2 to TRBJ2-1; D not resolved. The CDR3 is 12 residues long. Trimming shortened V by 3 bases and J by 3 bases, and 3 bases separated the two germline ends. Germline CDR1 SGHAT, CDR2 FQNNGV. Here the CDR3 reads CASSFDYNEQFF. The CDR3 DNA is TGTGCCAGCAGCTTCGACTACAATGAGCAGTTCTTC.

This chain joins TRBV12-3 or TRBV12-4 and TRBJ1-1; a weak D match, TRBD1 (5 bases). The ends were cut back, 1 base at V and 5 bases at J, with 8 bases in the middle. CDR3 size: 13 residues. The chain's CDR3 is CASSLGGVTEAFF. Here the CDR3 DNA reads TGTGCCAGCAGTTTAGGAGGGGTTACTGAAGCTTTCTTT.

The rearrangement links TRBV4-2 to TRBJ1-6; D might be TRBD1 (5 bases). Trimming took off 2 bases at V and 0 bases at J, with 14 bases between the two ends. The germline gives CDR1 LGHNA, CDR2 YNFKEQ. The CDR3 totals 18 residues. The DNA of the CDR3 is TGTGCCAGCAGCCAATCAAGACAGCAGAGCTCCTATAATTCACCCCTCCACTTT. Translation gives CASSQSRQQSSYNSPLHF.